Listed below are T cell receptor beta chains from one sample, sequenced in a study of control samples from healthy donors and cancer patients. Only in-frame clones appear in the TCRdb table, and some are missing; sequencing was by immunoSEQ multiplex PCR. The repertoire has some 210,000 clones, approximately 91% of them found once; the top ten carry roughly 1.9%. Sequencing was done on a sample of blood. These receptors were obtained from a man aged 25-45 years in good health. Each CDR3 is given with its conserved first and last residue.

>TRBJ2-1|TRBV6-4
CASSDSGQGADNEQFF
>TRBJ1-5|TRBV9
CASSESGVGNQPQHF
>TRBJ2-2|TRBV5-6
CASSLLPAGTNTGELFF
>TRBJ2-4|TRBV29-1
CSVMTGQGEDIQYF
>TRBJ1-4|TRBV6-5
CASSTVAGEKLFF
>TRBJ1-4|TRBV21-1
CASSWVGGRGKLFF
>TRBJ2-5|TRBV6-5
CASSYRETQYF
>TRBJ1-5|TRBV6-2/TRBV6-3
CASSYTGGGQPQHF
>TRBJ1-1|TRBV6-5
CASSSVQGPNTEAFF
>TRBJ2-3|TRBV7-6
CASSLSASGGYSSTDTQYF
>TRBJ2-3|TRBV7-9
CASSLQGVVTDTQYF
>TRBJ1-5|TRBV7-2
CASSPSGEQPQHF
>TRBJ1-1|TRBV6-4
CASSPRPNTEAFF
>TRBJ2-1|TRBV24-1
CATSGPTSGGEGSYNEQFF
>TRBJ2-3|TRBV7-2
CASSLGGAATDTQYF
>TRBJ2-7|TRBV6-5
CASSPGPLYEQYF
>TRBJ1-6|TRBV5-1
CASSPDNSPLHF
>TRBJ2-2|TRBV19
CASTPGTNTGELFF
>TRBJ2-3|TRBV13
CASSPTGKGRDTQYF
>TRBJ1-2|TRBV2
CASSDIGMGGYTF
>TRBJ2-6|TRBV2
CASRKSGANVLTF
>TRBJ2-3|TRBV6-4
CASSGTGSTDTQYF
>TRBJ1-1|TRBV6-4
CASRDSDRNTEAFF
>TRBJ2-7|TRBV5-6
CASSPGQGNYEQYF
>TRBJ1-6|TRBV4-1
CASSIGQGAGSPLHF
>TRBJ2-3|TRBV9
CASSVVAGSSTDTQYF
>TRBJ2-7|TRBV21-1
CASRENLTLSSYEQYF
>TRBJ1-2|TRBV6-5
CASSSSGTGTYGYTF
>TRBJ1-3|TRBV7-9
CASSGSDYSGNTIYF
>TRBJ2-3|TRBV24-1
CATSGGHTDTQYF
>TRBJ2-2|TRBV4-1
CASSRQWETGELFF
>TRBJ2-2|TRBV19
CASSPGAHQNGELFF
>TRBJ1-4|TRBV7-9
CASSLAAVVGEKLFF
>TRBJ2-1|TRBV25-1
CASSDRRGSYNEQFF
>TRBJ1-2|TRBV24-1
CATSVGSYGYTF
>TRBJ1-5|TRBV6-5
CASSLGQPQHF
>TRBJ1-3|TRBV7-9
CASSGPLESGNTIYF
>TRBJ1-6|TRBV5-3
CARSLPPTGRASPLHF
>TRBJ2-1|TRBV6-5
CASSPGAGVYNEQFF
>TRBJ1-1|TRBV2
CASSAGYEAFF
>TRBJ1-5|TRBV7-8
CASSQQGNQPQHF
>TRBJ1-1|TRBV21-1
CASSKAQGTGDTEAFF
>TRBJ2-1|TRBV9
CASSVQDNEQFF
>TRBJ2-7|TRBV4-1
CASSQGVSYEQYF